This T cell receptor (beta chain) is drawn from a study of T cell changes during pregnancy in multiple sclerosis. Germline values: CDR1 DFQATT, CDR2 SNEGSKA (reference sequence). The V end was cut by 5 bases, the J end by 6 bases, with 9 bases between. This CDR3 spans 11 amino acids. Assay used: immunoSEQ multiplex PCR; TCRdb lists only in-frame clones, some missing. Of tens of thousands of clones listed, approximately 92% are singletons. This chain connects TRBV20-1 to TRBJ2-3; possible D gene TRBD2, 5 bases. Sequences were derived from CD4+ T cells from peripheral blood mononuclear cells, sampled in the third trimester of pregnancy. The origin of this receptor is a female donor with multiple sclerosis, enrolled in a pregnancy study. The CDR3 here is CSASSGDTQYF. Written as DNA, the CDR3 is TGCAGTGCTTCGTCGGGGGATACGCAGTATTTT.